Listed here are 3 T cell receptor beta chains from one sample, sequenced in a study of blood T cell repertoires in COVID-19 (dated by TCRdb to the early 2020s). Library method: the immunoSEQ multiplex PCR assay. TCRdb took over this immuneACCESS table, retaining in-frame rearrangements with V and J assigned. Such tables are incomplete; in checked studies, under half of the missing clones stem from an unresolved V gene, and the remainder is unexplained. Across this sample there are under 300,000 clones, with approximately 80% seen only once. The ten top clones hold about 3.2% of the sample. Sequencing used peripheral blood. These receptors were taken from a woman aged 18-35 years with acute or convalescent COVID-19.

V and J are TRBV7-9 and TRBJ2-1, with D uncertain. The CDR3 covers 12 residues. Germline CDR1 and CDR2: SEHNR and FQNEAQ (reference sequence). V was pared by 4 bases and J by 12 bases, with 13 bases between. The CDR3 DNA follows: TGTGCCAGCAGCTCATCCCACTTTGTGCAGTTCTTC. Amino acids: CASSSSHFVQFF.

There are a few counts of this clone. The CDR3 protein is CASRGVDEKLFF. CDR3 bases: TGTGCCAGCAGGGGAGTGGATGAAAAACTGTTTTTT. The chain uses TRBV27 and TRBJ1-4; D gene ambiguous. The germline CDR1 and CDR2 sequences are MNHEY and SMNVEV (reference sequence). Trimming shortened V by 6 bases and J by 6 bases, and 8 bases separated the two germline ends. This CDR3 has 12 residues. The entire variable domain, with the rest obtained from reference TRBV27 and TRBJ1-4, is as follows: EAQVTQNPRYLITVTGKKLTVTCSQNMNHEYMSWYRQDPGLGLRQIYYSMNVEVTDKGDVPEGYKVSRKEKRNFPLILESPSPNQTSLYFCASRGVDEKLFFGSGTQLSVL.

The chain carries TRBV24-1 and TRBJ2-3; a weak D match, TRBD2 (5 bases). V gave up 8 bases and J gave up 2 bases, with 10 bases separating them. The CDR3 runs to 13 residues. Looked up from germline, CDR1 is KGHDR and CDR2 is SFDVKD. CDR3 nucleotide sequence: TGTGCCACCAAGGAGGCCCACACAGATACGCAGTATTTT. Translation gives CATKEAHTDTQYF.